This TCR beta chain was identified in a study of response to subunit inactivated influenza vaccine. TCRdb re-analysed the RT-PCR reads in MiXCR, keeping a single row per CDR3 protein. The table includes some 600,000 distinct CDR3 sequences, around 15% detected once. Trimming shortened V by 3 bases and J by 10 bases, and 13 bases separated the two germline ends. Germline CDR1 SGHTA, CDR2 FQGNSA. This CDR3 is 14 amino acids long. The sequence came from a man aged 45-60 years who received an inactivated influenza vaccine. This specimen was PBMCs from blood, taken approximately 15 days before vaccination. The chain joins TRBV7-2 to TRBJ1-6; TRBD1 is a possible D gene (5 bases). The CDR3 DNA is TGTGCCAGCAGCTTTGTAGGGGACGTCTCACCCCTCCACTTT. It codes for CASSFVGDVSPLHF.